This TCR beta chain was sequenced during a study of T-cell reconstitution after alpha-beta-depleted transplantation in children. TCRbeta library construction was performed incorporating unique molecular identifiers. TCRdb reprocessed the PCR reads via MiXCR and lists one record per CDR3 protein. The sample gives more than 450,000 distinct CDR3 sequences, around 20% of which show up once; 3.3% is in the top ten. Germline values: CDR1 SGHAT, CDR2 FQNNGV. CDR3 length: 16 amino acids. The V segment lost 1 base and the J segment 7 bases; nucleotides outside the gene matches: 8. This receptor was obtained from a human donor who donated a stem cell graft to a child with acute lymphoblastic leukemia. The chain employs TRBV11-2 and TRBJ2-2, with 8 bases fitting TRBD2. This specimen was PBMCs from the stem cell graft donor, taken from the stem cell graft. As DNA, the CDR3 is TGTGCCAGCAGCTTAGTACTAGCGGCTGGGGGCGGGGAGCTGTTTTTT. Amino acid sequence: CASSLVLAAGGGELFF. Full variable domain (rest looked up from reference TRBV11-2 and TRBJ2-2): EAGVAQSPRYKIIEKRQSVAFWCNPISGHATLYWYQQILGQGPKLLIQFQNNGVVDDSQLPKDRFSAERLKGVDSTLKIQPAKLEDSAVYLCASSLVLAAGGGELFFGEGSRLTVL.